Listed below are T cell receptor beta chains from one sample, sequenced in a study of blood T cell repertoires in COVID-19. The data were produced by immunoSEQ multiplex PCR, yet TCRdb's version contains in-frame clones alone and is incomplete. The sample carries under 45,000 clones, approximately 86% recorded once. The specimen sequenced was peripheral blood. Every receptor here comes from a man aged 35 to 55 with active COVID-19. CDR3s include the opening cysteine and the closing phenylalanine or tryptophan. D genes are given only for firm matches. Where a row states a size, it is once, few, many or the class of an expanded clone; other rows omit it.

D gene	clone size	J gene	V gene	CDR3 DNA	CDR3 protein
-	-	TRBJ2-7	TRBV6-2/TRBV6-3	TGTGCCAGCAGTTACTATGGCGGAACCACCTACGAGCAGTACTTC	CASSYYGGTTYEQYF
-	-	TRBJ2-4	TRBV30	TGTGCCTGGAGTGTTGGCACCCTAGCCAAAAACATTCAGTACTTC	CAWSVGTLAKNIQYF
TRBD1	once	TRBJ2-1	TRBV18	TGTGCCAGCTCACCACTGACAGGGGGGGACAATGAGCAGTTCTTC	CASSPLTGGDNEQFF
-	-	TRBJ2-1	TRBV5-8	TGTGCCAGCAGCTCCCGGATAGCGAACTACTACAATGAGCAGTTCTTC	CASSSRIANYYNEQFF
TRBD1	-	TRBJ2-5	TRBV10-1	TGCGCCAGCAGTGAGCGAGGACAGGGTCGGGGAGAGACCCAGTACTTC	CASSERGQGRGETQYF
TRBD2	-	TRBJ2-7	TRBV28	TGTGCCAGCAGTTTACCCCTAGCGGGAGGGCCATTAAAGCAGTACTTC	CASSLPLAGGPLKQYF
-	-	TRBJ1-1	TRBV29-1	TGCAGCGTTGAGCGAAACACTGAAGCTTTCTTT	CSVERNTEAFF
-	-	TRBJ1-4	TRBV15	TGTGCCACCAGCAGATACAGGGCACAGGAAAAACTGTTTTTT	CATSRYRAQEKLFF
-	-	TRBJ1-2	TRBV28	TGTGCCAGCAGTACCCCGAGGGTCGTTAACTATGGCTACACCTTC	CASSTPRVVNYGYTF
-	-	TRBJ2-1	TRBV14	TGTGCCAGCAGCCAAGATATTCTAAATGAGCAGTTCTTC	CASSQDILNEQFF